These T cell receptor beta chains were read from a single sample in a study of cytomegalovirus exposure and HLA in healthy donors. The data were produced by immunoSEQ multiplex PCR, yet TCRdb's version contains in-frame clones alone and is incomplete. The data contain about 140,000 clones, under 70% of them singletons. Input material: PBMCs. The receptors originated from a young man in good health and CMV-seropositive. Each CDR3 is given with its conserved first and last residue. Each record gives: J gene, V gene, clone size, D gene, CDR3 protein, CDR3 DNA. A D gene is named only where the DNA matches it firmly. Expanded clones are given a class, and other clones once, few, many or no size at all.

TRBJ1-5 TRBV28 - TRBD1 CASSSTSGQGRNQPQHF TGTGCCAGCAGTTCTACCTCGGGACAGGGCCGCAATCAGCCCCAGCATTTT
TRBJ1-1 TRBV9 - - CASSVHRDTEAFF TGTGCCAGCAGCGTACACAGGGACACTGAAGCTTTCTTT
TRBJ2-7 TRBV29-1 - TRBD1 CSAYEGDRDSYEQYF TGCAGCGCTTACGAGGGGGACAGGGACTCCTACGAGCAGTACTTC
TRBJ2-3 TRBV19 - - CASKLGRDSDTQYF TGTGCCAGTAAGCTAGGCCGGGACTCAGATACGCAGTATTTT
TRBJ2-2 TRBV19 - - CASQPRGTGELFF TGTGCCAGTCAGCCTAGGGGCACCGGGGAGCTGTTTTTT
TRBJ1-2 TRBV15 - - CATSREWLADYGYTF TGTGCCACCAGCAGAGAATGGTTAGCAGACTATGGCTACACCTTC
TRBJ1-1 TRBV7-8 - - CASSLAQVMNTEAFF TGTGCCAGCAGCTTAGCGCAGGTCATGAACACTGAAGCTTTCTTT
TRBJ2-1 TRBV9 - TRBD2 CASSVTSGRRGDEQFF TGTGCCAGCAGCGTGACTAGCGGGAGGAGGGGCGATGAGCAGTTCTTC
TRBJ2-7 TRBV7-4 few TRBD2 CARTSGSYEQYF TGTGCCAGGACTAGCGGGAGTTACGAGCAGTACTTC
TRBJ2-1 TRBV5-1 - TRBD1 CASSADRGRDEQFF TGCGCCAGCAGCGCTGACAGGGGACGGGATGAGCAGTTCTTC
TRBJ1-4 TRBV5-5 - - CASSLLGTGDSSNEKLFF TGTGCCAGCAGCTTGCTGGGAACAGGAGACTCTTCTAATGAAAAACTGTTTTTT
TRBJ1-5 TRBV28 - TRBD1 CASSSGQFDQPQHF TGTGCCAGCAGTTCGGGACAGTTTGATCAGCCCCAGCATTTT
TRBJ2-5 TRBV5-8 - TRBD2 CASRILAGGSQETQYF TGTGCCAGCAGGATACTAGCGGGAGGGAGCCAAGAGACCCAGTACTTC
TRBJ1-3 TRBV6-1 - - CASSEIAGGTGNTIYF TGTGCCAGCAGTGAAATCGCAGGAGGGACTGGAAACACCATATATTTT
TRBJ2-3 TRBV29-1 - TRBD1 CSDRQTGSTDTQYF TGCAGCGACCGCCAGACAGGGTCCACAGATACGCAGTATTTT
TRBJ1-2 TRBV27 - - CASSLVAGDNYGYTF TGTGCCAGCAGTTTGGTCGCGGGGGACAACTATGGCTACACCTTC
TRBJ2-5 TRBV9 - - CASSVGIGRGEQETQYF TGTGCCAGCAGCGTAGGTATAGGAAGAGGTGAACAAGAGACCCAGTACTTC
TRBJ1-1 TRBV6-1 few - CASSEVGAINNSFF TGTGCCAGCAGTGAAGTAGGGGCCATCAATAATTCTTTCTTT
TRBJ2-1 TRBV5-1 - TRBD1 CASCDRGYNEQFF TGCGCCAGCTGCGACAGGGGCTACAATGAGCAGTTCTTC
TRBJ1-1 TRBV7-9 few TRBD1 CASSLGQGAEAFF TGTGCCAGCAGCTTAGGACAGGGGGCTGAAGCTTTCTTT
TRBJ2-1 TRBV19 few TRBD2 CASSMASGRVWDEQFF TGTGCCAGTAGTATGGCTAGCGGGAGGGTCTGGGATGAGCAGTTCTTC
TRBJ2-5 TRBV5-6 - TRBD2 CASSLTLAGGETQYF TGTGCCAGCAGCTTAACACTAGCGGGAGGGGAGACCCAGTACTTC
TRBJ1-4 TRBV5-4 - TRBD1 CASSVPGQENEKLFF TGTGCCAGCAGCGTCCCGGGACAGGAGAATGAAAAACTGTTTTTT
TRBJ2-7 TRBV7-8 - - CASSSLNFGQTQRVDF TGTGCCAGCAGCTCACTCAATTTCGGACAAACTCAAAGGGTGGACTTC
TRBJ1-4 TRBV6-6 - - CASTIRGGVGNEKLFF TGTGCCAGCACCATTCGGGGGGGCGTCGGTAATGAAAAACTGTTTTTT
TRBJ2-5 TRBV7-9 few TRBD2 CASSFFIRSGGFETQYF TGTGCCAGCAGCTTCTTTATTAGGTCGGGAGGGTTTGAGACCCAGTACTTC
TRBJ2-7 TRBV11-2 - TRBD1 CASSSPAANRGLYEQYF TGTGCCAGCAGCTCACCCGCTGCTAACAGGGGGCTCTACGAGCAGTACTTC
TRBJ1-1 TRBV6-5 - TRBD1 CASSSQRTGNTEAFF TGTGCCAGCAGTTCCCAAAGGACAGGGAACACTGAAGCTTTCTTT
TRBJ1-1 TRBV7-2 few - CASSLARAGPEAFF TGTGCCAGCAGCTTAGCTCGGGCGGGGCCTGAAGCTTTCTTT
TRBJ2-7 TRBV28 - TRBD1 CASSSPLGQGESEQYF TGTGCCAGCAGTTCCCCCCTCGGACAGGGCGAATCCGAGCAGTACTTC
TRBJ2-3 TRBV27 - - CASSSFVDTQYF TGTGCCAGCAGTTCTTTTGTAGATACGCAGTATTTT
TRBJ2-2 TRBV7-7 - TRBD2 CASSSGVRGGTGELFF TGTGCCAGCAGCTCTGGGGTCCGCGGGGGCACCGGGGAGCTGTTTTTT
TRBJ2-7 TRBV11-1 few - CASSQPRQLSYEQYF TGTGCCAGCAGCCAACCCCGACAGCTCTCCTACGAGCAGTACTTC
TRBJ2-5 TRBV5-8 - TRBD1 CASSWGTGRETQYF TGTGCCAGCAGCTGGGGGACAGGGCGAGAGACCCAGTACTTC
TRBJ2-7 TRBV5-6 - TRBD1 CASSLYWDRGLRGSYEQYF TGTGCCAGCAGCTTGTATTGGGACAGGGGGCTAAGGGGCTCCTACGAGCAGTACTTC
TRBJ2-1 TRBV10-3 - - CATHIGGERGDGLLFF TGTGCCACTCATATTGGGGGCGAAAGGGGAGATGGACTGCTGTTCTTC
TRBJ2-7 TRBV30 - TRBD1 CAWSVVARGREQYF TGTGCCTGGAGTGTAGTCGCCAGGGGGCGCGAGCAGTACTTC
TRBJ2-7 TRBV4-2 - TRBD1 CASSHPGTGVYEQYF TGTGCCAGCAGCCATCCCGGGACAGGGGTCTACGAGCAGTACTTC
TRBJ2-7 TRBV6-5 - TRBD1 CASSYGDRSYEQYF TGTGCCAGCAGTTATGGGGACAGGTCCTACGAGCAGTACTTC
TRBJ1-6 TRBV2 - TRBD1 CASSGQGLPSPLHF TGTGCCAGCAGCGGACAGGGGTTACCTTCACCCCTCCACTTT
TRBJ2-1 TRBV11-3 - TRBD2 CASSPPWTSGASNEQFF TGTGCCAGCAGCCCCCCCTGGACTAGCGGAGCGAGCAATGAGCAGTTCTTC
TRBJ1-2 TRBV30 - TRBD1 CAWSMWDRDFTYGYTF TGTGCCTGGAGTATGTGGGACAGGGATTTTACCTATGGCTACACCTTC
TRBJ2-7 TRBV5-1 - - CASSWARSYSYEQYF TGCGCCAGCAGCTGGGCCAGGTCGTATTCCTACGAGCAGTACTTC
TRBJ2-7 TRBV11-3 - - CASSFGTRSYEQYF TGTGCCAGCAGTTTCGGGACTCGATCTTACGAGCAGTACTTC
TRBJ1-1 TRBV19 - TRBD1 CASIGHRGVFPEAFF TGTGCCTCTATAGGGCACAGGGGAGTATTCCCTGAAGCTTTCTTT
TRBJ2-7 TRBV2 - - CASSKTNLSYEQYF TGTGCCAGCAGTAAGACTAACTTATCCTACGAGCAGTACTTC
TRBJ2-1 TRBV28 few - CATVTYNEQFF TGTGCCACGGTAACCTACAATGAGCAGTTCTTC
TRBJ2-7 TRBV7-9 - TRBD2 CASSLGLAGSYEQYF TGTGCCAGCAGCTTGGGACTAGCGGGCTCCTACGAGCAGTACTTC
TRBJ2-7 TRBV27 - - CASSLRDGIYEQYF TGTGCCAGCAGTTTGCGGGACGGGATTTACGAGCAGTACTTC
TRBJ2-5 TRBV30 - TRBD2 CAWSKTSGQETQYF TGTGCCTGGAGTAAGACTAGCGGGCAAGAGACCCAGTACTTC
TRBJ2-1 TRBV2 - TRBD2 CASTEAGLPSNEQFF TGTGCCAGCACTGAAGCGGGACTCCCCTCTAATGAGCAGTTCTTC
TRBJ1-5 TRBV7-9 - TRBD1 CASSGQDNQPQHF TGTGCCAGCTCGGGACAGGATAATCAGCCCCAGCATTTT
TRBJ2-7 TRBV7-9 - - CASSSGQITYYEQYF TGTGCCAGCAGCTCGGGACAAATAACCTACTACGAGCAGTACTTC
TRBJ1-3 TRBV12-2 - - CASRLAHGNSGNTIYF TGTGCAAGTCGCTTAGCGCACGGGAACTCTGGAAACACCATATATTTT
TRBJ1-5 TRBV2 - - CASRTGNQPQHF TGTGCCAGCAGAACAGGCAATCAGCCCCAGCATTTT
TRBJ1-1 TRBV19 - - CASAGRQNTEAFF TGTGCCAGCGCGGGACGGCAGAACACTGAAGCTTTCTTT
TRBJ1-2 TRBV7-9 - - CASSLQDSYNYGYTF TGTGCCAGCAGCCTACAGGACAGCTATAACTATGGCTACACCTTC